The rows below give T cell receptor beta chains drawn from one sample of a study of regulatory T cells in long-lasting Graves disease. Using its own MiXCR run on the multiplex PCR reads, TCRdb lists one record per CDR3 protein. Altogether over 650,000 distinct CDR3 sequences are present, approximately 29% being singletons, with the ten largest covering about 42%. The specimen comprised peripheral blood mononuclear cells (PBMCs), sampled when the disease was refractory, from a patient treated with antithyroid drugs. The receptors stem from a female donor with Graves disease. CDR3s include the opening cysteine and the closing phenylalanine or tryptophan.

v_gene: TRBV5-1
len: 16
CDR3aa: CASSPGTSGRADEQYF

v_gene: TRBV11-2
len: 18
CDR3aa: CASSLVAGQGAMTGELFF

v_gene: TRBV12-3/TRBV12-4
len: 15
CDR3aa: CASSLENSYNSPLHF

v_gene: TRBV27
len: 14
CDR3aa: CASSFAGFNSPLHF

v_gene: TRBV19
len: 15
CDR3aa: CASSNEGDSNQPQHF

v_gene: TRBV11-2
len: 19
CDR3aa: CASSYRDLPSLSGANVLTF

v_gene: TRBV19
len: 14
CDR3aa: CASSFLTGTYGYTF

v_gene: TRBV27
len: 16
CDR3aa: CASSLRKNLNTGELFF

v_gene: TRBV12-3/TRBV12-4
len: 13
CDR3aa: CASSLNGGGGYTF

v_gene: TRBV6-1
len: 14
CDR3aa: CASAGTFSNQPQHF

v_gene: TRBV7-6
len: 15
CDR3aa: CASSPQAAGSYEQYF

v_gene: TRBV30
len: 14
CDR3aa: CAWSAGHRGHGYTF

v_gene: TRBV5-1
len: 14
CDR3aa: CASRPGQMNTEAFF

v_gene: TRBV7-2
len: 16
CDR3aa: CASRLMEGPRVETQYF

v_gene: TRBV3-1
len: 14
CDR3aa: CASSQTGGSDEQYF

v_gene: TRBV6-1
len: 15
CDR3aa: CASSELGLGNYEQYF

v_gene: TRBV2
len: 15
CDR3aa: CASSESVWLNQPQHF

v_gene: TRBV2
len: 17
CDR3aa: CASSSRRLAGRDGELFF

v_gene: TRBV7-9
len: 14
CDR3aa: CASSFGPLQDTQYF

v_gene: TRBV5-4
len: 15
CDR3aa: CASSLPGQATGELFF

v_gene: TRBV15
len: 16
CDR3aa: CATSRGSAGMRAEAFF

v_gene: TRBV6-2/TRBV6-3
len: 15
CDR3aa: CASSYFNDRSGGYTF

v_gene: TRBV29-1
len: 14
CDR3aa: CSVETVQGGYGYTF

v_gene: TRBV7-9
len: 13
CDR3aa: CASSSRGWAEAFF

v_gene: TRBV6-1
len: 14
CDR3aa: CASSEATTNYGYTF

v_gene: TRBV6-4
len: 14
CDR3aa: CASSDCDMAYEQYF

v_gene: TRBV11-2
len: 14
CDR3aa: CASSLGAGAYGYTF

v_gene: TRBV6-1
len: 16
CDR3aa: CASSKGGGSIRREQYF

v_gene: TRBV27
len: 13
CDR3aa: CASSFAGGGGYTF

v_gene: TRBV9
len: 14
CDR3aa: CASSARDRADEQYF

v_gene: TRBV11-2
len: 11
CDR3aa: CASSPDREQYF

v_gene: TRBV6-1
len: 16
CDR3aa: CASSEDQSTRGDGYTF

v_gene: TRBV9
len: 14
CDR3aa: CASSVAEGSYEQYF

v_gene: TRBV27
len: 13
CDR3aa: CASSRGGQAEAFF

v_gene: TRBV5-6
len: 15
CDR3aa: CASSSAQGRNTEAFF

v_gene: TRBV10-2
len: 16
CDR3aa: CASSESEGLVSYEQYF

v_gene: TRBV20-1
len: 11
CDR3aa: CSTRGSAGYTF

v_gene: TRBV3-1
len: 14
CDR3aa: CASSQGDRAETQYF

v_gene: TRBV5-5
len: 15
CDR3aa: CASSLLKGGSETQYF

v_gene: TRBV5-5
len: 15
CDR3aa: CASSTVAGRVHGYTF

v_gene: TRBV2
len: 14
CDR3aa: CASSDGYSNQPQHF

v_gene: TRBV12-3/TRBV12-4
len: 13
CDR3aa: CASSDRRNTEAFF

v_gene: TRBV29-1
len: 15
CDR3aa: CSGANFFVANTEAFF

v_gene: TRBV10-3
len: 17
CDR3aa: CAISESPSGRSTDTQYF

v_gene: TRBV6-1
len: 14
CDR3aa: CASRIMSGTYEQYF

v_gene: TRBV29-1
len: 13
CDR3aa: CSVEEGRGPEAFF

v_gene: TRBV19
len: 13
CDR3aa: CASNPGGNTEAFF

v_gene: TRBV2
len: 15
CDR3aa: CASSKDRPHTDTQYF

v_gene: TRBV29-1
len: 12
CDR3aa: CSATVGNEKLFF